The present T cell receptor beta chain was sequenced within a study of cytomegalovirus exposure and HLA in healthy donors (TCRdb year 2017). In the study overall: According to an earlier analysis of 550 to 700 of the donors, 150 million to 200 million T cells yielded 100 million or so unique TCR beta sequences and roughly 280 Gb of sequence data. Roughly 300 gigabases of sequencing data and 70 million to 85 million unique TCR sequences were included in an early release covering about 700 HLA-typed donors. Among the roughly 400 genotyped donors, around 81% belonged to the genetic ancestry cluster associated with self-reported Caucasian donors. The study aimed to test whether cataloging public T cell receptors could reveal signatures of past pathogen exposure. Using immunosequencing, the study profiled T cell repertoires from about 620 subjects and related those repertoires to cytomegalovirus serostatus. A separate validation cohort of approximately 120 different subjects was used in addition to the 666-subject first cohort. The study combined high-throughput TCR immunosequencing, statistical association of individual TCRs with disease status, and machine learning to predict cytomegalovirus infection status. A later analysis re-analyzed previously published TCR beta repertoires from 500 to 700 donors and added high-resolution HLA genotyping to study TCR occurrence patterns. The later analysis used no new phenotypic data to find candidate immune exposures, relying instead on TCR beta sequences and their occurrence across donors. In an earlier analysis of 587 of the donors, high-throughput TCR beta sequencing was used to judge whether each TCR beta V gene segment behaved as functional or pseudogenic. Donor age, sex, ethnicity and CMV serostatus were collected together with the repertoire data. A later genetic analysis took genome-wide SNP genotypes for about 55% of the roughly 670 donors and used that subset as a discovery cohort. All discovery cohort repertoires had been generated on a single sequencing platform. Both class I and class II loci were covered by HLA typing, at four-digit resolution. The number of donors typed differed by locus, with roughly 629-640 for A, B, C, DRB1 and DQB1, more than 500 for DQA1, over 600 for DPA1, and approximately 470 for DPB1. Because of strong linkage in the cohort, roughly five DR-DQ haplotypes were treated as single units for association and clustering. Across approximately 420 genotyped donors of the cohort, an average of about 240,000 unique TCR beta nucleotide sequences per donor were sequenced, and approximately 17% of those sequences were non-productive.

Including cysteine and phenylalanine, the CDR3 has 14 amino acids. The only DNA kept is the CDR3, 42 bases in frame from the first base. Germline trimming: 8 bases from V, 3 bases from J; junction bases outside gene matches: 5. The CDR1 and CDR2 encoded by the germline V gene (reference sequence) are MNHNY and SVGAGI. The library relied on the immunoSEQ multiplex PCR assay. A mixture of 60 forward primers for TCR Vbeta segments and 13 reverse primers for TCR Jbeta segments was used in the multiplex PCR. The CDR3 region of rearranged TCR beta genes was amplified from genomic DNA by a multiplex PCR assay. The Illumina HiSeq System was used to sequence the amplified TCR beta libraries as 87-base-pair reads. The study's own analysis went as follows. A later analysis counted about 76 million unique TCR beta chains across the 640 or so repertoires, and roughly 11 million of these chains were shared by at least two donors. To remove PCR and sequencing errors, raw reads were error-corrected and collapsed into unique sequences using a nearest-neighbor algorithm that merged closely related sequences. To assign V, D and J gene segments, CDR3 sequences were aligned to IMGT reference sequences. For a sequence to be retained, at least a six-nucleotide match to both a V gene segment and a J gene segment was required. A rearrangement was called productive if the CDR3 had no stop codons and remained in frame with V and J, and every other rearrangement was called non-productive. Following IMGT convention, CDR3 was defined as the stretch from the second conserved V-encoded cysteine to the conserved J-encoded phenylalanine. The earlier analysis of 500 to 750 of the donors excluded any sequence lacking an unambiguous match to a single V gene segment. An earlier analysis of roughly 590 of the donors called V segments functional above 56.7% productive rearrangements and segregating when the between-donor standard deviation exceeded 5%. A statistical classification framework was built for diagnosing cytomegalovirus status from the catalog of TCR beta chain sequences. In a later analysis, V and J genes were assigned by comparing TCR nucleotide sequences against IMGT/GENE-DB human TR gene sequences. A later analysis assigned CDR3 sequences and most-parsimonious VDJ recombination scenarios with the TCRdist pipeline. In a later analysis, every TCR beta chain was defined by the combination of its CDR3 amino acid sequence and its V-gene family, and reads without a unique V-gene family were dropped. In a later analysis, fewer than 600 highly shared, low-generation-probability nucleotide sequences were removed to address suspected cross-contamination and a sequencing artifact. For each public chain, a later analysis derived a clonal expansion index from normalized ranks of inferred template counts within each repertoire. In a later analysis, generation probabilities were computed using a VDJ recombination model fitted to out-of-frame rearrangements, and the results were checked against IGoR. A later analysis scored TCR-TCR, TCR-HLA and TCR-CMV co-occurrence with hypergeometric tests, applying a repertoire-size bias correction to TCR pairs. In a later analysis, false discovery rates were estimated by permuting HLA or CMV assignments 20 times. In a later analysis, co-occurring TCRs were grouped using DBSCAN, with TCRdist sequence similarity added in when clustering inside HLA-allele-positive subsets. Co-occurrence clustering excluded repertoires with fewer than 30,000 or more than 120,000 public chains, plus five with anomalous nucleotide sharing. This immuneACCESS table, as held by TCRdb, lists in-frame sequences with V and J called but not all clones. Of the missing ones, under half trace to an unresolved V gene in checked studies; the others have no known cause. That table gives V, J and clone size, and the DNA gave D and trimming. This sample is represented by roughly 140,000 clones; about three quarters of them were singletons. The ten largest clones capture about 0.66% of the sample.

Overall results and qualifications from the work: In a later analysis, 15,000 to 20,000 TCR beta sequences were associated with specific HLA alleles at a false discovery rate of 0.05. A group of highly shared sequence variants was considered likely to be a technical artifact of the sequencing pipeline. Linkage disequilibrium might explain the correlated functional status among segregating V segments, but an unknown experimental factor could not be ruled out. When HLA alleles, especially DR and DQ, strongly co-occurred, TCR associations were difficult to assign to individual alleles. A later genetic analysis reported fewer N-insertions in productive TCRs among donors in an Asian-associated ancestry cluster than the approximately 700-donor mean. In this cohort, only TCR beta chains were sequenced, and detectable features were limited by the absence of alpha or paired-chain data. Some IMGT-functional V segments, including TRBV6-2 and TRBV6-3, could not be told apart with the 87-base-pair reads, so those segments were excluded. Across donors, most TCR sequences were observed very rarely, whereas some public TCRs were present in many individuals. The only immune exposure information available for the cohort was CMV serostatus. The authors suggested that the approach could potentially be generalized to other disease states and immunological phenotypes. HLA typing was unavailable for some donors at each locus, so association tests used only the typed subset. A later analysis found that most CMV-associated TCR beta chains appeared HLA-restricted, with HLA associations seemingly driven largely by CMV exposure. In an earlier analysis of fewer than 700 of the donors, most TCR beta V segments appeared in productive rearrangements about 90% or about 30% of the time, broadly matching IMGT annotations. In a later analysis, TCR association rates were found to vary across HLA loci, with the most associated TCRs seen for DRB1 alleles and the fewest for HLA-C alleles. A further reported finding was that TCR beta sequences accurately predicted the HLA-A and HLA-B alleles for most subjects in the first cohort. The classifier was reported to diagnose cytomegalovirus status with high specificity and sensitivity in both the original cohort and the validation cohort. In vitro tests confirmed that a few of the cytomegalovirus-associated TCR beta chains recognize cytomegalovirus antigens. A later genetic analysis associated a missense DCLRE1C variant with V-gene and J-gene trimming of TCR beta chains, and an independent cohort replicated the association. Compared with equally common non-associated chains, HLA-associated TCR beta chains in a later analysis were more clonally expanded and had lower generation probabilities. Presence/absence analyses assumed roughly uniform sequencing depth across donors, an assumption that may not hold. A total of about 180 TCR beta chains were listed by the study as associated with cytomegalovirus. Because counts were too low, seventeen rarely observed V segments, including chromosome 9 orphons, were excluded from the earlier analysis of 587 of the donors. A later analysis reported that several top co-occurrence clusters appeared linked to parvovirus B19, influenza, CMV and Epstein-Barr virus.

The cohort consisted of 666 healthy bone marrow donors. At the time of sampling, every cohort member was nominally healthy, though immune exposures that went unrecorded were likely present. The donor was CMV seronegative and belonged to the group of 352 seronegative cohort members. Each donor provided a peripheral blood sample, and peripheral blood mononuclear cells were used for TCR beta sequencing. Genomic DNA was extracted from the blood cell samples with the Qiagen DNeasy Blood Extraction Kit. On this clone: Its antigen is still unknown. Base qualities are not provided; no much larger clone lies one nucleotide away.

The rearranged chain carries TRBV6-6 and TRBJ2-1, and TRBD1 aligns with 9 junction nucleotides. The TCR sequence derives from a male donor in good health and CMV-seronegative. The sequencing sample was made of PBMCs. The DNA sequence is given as TGTGCCAGCCCGCCGGACAGGGGCTACAATGAGCAGTTCTTC. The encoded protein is CASPPDRGYNEQFF.